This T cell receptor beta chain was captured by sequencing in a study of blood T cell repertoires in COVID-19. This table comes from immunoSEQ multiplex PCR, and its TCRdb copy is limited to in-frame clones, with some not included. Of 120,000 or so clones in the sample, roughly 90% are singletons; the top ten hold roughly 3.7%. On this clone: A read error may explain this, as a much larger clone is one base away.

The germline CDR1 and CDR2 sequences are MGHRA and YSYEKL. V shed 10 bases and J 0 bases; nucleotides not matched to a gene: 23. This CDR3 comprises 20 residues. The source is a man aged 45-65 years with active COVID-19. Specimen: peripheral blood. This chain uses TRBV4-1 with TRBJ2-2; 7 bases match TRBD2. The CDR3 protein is CATRQQMGGGGAANTGELFF. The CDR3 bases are TGCGCCACCCGCCAACAAATGGGGGGGGGTGGAGCCGCGAACACCGGGGAGCTGTTTTTT.